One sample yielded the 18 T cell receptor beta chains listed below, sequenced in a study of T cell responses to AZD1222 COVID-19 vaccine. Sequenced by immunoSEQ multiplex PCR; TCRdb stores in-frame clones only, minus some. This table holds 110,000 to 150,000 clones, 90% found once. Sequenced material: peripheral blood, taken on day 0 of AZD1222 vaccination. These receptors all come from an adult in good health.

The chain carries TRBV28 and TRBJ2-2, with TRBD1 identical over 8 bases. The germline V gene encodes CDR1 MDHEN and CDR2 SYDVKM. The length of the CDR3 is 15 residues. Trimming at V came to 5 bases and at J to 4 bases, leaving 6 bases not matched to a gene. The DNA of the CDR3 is TGTGCCAGCAGTACCCAGGGGGCGGGCACCGGGGAGCTGTTTTTT. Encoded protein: CASSTQGAGTGELFF.

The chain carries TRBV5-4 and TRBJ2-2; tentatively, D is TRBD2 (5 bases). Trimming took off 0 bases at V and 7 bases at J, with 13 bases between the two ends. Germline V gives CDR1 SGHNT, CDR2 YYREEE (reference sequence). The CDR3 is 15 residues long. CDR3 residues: CASSLVASRDGELFF. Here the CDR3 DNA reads TGTGCCAGCAGCTTGGTTGCTAGCCGGGACGGGGAGCTGTTTTTT.

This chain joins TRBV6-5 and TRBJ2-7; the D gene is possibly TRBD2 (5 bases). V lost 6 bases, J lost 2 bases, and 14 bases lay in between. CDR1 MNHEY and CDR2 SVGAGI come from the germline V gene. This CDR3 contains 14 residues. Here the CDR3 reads CASSSNTGTYEQYF. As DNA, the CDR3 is TGTGCCAGCAGCTCCAACACCGGGACCTACGAGCAGTACTTC.

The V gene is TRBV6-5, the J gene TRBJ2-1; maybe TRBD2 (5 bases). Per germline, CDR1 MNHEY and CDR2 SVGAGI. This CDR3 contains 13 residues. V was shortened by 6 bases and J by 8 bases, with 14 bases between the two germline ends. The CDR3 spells CASRDLGVHEQFF. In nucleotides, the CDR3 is TGTGCCAGCAGGGATCTGGGAGTCCATGAGCAGTTCTTC.

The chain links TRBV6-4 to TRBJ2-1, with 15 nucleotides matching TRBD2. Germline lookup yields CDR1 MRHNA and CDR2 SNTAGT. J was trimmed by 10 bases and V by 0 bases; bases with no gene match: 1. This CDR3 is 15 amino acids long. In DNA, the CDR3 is TGTGCCAGCAGTGACTCTGGGACTAGCGGGGGGGAGCAGTTCTTC. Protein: CASSDSGTSGGEQFF.

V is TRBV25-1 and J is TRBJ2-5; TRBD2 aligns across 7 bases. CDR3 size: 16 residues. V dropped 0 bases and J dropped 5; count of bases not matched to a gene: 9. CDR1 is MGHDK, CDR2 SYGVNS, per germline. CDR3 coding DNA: TGTGCCAGCAGTGAATACCCAGCGGGGACTGCGGAGACCCAGTACTTC. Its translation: CASSEYPAGTAETQYF.

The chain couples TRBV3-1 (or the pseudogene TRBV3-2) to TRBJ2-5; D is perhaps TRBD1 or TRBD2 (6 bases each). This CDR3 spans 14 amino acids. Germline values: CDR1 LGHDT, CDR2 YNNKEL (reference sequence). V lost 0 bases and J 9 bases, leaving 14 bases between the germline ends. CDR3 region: CASSQDRLEGAQYF. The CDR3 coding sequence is TGTGCCAGCAGCCAAGATCGTCTGGAGGGGGCCCAGTACTTC.

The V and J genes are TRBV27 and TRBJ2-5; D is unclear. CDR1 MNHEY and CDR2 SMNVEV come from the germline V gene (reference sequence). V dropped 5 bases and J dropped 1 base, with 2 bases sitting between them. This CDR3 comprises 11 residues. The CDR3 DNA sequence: TGTGCCAGCAGTACCCAAGAGACCCAGTACTTC. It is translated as CASSTQETQYF.

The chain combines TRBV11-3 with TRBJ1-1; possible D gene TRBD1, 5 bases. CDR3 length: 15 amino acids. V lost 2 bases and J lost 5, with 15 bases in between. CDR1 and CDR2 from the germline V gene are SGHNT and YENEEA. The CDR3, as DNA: TGTGCCAGCAGCTTATCTCTAGGGGTAGGAACTGAAGCTTTCTTT. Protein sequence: CASSLSLGVGTEAFF.

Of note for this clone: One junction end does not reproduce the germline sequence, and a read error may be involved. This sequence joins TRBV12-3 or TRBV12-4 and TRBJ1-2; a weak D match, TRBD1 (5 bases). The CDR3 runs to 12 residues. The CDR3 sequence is CASSDRNSALDF. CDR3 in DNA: TGTGCCAGCAGTGACAGAAACAGTGCCCTTGACTTC.

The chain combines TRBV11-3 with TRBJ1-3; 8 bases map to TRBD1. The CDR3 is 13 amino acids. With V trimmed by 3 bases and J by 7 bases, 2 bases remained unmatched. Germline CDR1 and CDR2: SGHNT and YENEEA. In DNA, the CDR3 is TGTGCCAGCAGCTTCCGACAGGGGAACACCATATATTTT. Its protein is CASSFRQGNTIYF. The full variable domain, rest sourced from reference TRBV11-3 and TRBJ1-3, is EAGVVQSPRYKIIEKKQPVAFWCNPISGHNTLYWYLQNLGQGPELLIRYENEEAVDDSQLPKDRFSAERLKGVDSTLKIQPAELGDSAVYLCASSFRQGNTIYFGEGSWLTVV.

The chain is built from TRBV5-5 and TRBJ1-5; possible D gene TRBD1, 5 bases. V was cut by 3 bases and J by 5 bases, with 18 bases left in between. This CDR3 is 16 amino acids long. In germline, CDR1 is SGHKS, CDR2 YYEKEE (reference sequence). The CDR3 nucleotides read TGTGCCAGCAGCTACATACCCAACAGGTCCTATCAGCCCCAGCATTTT. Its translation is CASSYIPNRSYQPQHF.

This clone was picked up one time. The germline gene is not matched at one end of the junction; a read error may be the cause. CDR3 nucleotides: TGTGCTAGCAGCCCCCAGGCGGGATCCTACAATGAGCAGTTCTTC. As protein: CASSPQAGSYNEQFF. The rearrangement uses TRBV7-7 and TRBJ2-1; TRBD2 might be the D (6 bases). The germline CDR1 and CDR2 sequences are SSHAT and FNYEAQ (reference sequence). This CDR3 is built from 15 residues. Supplemented by reference TRBV7-7 and TRBJ2-1, the full variable domain reads GAGVSQSPRYKVTKRGQDVTLRCDPISSHATLYWYQQALGQGPEFLTYFNYEAQPDKSGLPSDRFSAERPEGSISTLTIQRTEQRDSAMYRCASSPQAGSYNEQFFGPGTRLTVL.

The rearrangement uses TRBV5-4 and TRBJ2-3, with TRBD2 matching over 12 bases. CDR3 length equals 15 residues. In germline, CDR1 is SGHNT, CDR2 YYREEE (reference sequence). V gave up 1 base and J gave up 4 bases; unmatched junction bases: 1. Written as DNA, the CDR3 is TGTGCCAGCAGCTTGCTAGCGGGAGGGCCAGATACGCAGTATTTT. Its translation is CASSLLAGGPDTQYF.

CDR3 region: CASSPGAGVRTGELFF. The CDR3 bases are TGTGCCAGTAGTCCGGGAGCGGGGGTCAGGACCGGGGAGCTGTTTTTT. This sequence joins TRBV19 and TRBJ2-2; 8 bases match TRBD2. Germline values: CDR1 LNHDA, CDR2 SQIVND (reference sequence). The ends lost 5 bases at V and 5 bases at J; junction bases unmatched: 10. This CDR3 has 16 residues.

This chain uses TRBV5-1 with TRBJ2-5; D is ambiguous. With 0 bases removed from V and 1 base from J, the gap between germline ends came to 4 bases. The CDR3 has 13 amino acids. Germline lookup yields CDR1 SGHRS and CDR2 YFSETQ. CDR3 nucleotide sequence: TGCGCCAGCAGCTTGGAGCCCCAAGAGACCCAGTACTTC. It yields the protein CASSLEPQETQYF.

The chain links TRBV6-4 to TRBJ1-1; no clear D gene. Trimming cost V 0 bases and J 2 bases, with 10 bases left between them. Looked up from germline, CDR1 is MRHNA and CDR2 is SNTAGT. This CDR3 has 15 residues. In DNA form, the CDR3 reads TGTGCCAGCAGTGACTCGGCAGAGGGTAACACTGAAGCTTTCTTT. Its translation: CASSDSAEGNTEAFF.

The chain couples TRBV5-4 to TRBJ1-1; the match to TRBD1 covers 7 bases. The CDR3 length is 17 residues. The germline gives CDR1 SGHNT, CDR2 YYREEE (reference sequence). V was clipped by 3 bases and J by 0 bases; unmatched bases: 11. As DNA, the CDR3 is TGTGCCAGCAGCTCAAGACAGGGAAGACTAATGAACACTGAAGCTTTCTTT. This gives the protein CASSSRQGRLMNTEAFF.